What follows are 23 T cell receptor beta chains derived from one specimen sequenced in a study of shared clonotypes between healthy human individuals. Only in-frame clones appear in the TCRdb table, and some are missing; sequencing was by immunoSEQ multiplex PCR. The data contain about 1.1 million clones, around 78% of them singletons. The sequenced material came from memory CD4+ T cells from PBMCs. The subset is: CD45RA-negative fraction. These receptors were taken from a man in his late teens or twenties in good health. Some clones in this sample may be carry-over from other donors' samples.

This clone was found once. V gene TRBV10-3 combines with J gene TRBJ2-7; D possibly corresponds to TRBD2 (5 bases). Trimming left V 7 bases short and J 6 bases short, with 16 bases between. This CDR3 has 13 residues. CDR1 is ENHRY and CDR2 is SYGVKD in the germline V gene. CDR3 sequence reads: CAIMPGTVSEQYF. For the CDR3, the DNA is TGTGCCATCATGCCGGGAACGGTCTCCGAGCAGTACTTC.

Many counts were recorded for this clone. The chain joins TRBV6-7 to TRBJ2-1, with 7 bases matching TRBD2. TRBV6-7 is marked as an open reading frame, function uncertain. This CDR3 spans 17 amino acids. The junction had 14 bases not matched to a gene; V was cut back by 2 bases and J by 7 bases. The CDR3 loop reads CASSYIRQRESVNEQFF. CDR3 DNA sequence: TGTGCCAGCAGTTACATCCGGCAGCGGGAAAGTGTGAATGAGCAGTTCTTC.

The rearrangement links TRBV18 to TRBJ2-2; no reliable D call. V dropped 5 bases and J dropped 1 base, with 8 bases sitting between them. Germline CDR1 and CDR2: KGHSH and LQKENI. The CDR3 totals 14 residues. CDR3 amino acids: CASSRQENTGELFF. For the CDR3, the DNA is TGTGCCAGCTCAAGGCAGGAGAACACCGGGGAGCTGTTTTTT.

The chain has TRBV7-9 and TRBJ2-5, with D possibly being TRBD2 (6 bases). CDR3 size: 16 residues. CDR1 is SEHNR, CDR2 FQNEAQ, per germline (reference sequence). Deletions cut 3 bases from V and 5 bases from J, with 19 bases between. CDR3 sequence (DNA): TGTGCCAGCAGCTTCGGGGTCGGGCATGGAGGGGAGACCCAGTACTTC. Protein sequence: CASSFGVGHGGETQYF.

The CDR3, as DNA: TGTGCCAGCAGCTTGGTGGAACGGGTGAACACTGAAGCTTTCTTT. Translating it yields CASSLVERVNTEAFF. The chain is built from TRBV5-4 and TRBJ1-1, with no clear D. The germline gives CDR1 SGHNT, CDR2 YYREEE (reference sequence). The CDR3 contains 15 residues. Trimming shortened V by 0 bases and J by 0 bases, and 9 bases separated the two germline ends.

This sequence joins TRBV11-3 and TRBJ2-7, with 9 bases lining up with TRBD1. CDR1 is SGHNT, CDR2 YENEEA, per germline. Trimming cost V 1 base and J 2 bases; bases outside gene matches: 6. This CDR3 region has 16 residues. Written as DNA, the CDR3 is TGTGCCAGCAGCTTAGGGACAGGGGACCCCACCTACGAGCAGTACTTC. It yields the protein CASSLGTGDPTYEQYF.

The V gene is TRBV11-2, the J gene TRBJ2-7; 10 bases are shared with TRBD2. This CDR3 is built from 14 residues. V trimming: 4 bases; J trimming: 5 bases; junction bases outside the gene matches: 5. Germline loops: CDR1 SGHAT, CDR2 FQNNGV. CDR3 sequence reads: CASSYRLAGNEQYF. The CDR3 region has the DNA TGTGCCAGCAGCTACCGACTAGCGGGTAACGAGCAGTACTTC.

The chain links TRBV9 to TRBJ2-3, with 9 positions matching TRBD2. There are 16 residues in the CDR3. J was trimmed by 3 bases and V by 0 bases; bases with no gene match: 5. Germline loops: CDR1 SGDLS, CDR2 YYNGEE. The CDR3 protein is CASSVDGREGTDTQYF. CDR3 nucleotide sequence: TGTGCCAGCAGCGTAGATGGGCGGGAGGGGACAGATACGCAGTATTTT.

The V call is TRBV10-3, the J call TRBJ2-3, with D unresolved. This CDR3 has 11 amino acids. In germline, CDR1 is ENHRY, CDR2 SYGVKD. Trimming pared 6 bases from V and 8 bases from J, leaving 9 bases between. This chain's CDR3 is CAIRAEGTQYF. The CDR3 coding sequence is TGTGCCATCAGGGCCGAAGGTACGCAGTATTTT.

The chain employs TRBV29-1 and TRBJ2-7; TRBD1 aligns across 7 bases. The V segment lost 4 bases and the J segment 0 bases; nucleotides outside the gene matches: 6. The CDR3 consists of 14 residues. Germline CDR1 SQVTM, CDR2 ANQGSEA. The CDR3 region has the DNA TGCAGCGTTGGGCCGAACAGGGGCTCCTACGAGCAGTACTTC. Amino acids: CSVGPNRGSYEQYF.

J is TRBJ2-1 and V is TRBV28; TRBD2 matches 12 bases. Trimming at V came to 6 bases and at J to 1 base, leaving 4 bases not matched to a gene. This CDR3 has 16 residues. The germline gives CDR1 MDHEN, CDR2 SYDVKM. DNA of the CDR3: TGTGCCAGCAGCACTAGCGGGAGGTTGTCCTACAATGAGCAGTTCTTC. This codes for CASSTSGRLSYNEQFF.

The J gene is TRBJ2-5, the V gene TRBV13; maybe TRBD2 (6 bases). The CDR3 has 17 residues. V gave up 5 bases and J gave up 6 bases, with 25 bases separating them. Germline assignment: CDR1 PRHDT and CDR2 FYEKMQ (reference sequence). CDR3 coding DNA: TGTGCCAGCAGCAAAAGAGGAGGGGAATTGACGAAAAAGACCCAGTACTTC. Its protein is CASSKRGGELTKKTQYF.

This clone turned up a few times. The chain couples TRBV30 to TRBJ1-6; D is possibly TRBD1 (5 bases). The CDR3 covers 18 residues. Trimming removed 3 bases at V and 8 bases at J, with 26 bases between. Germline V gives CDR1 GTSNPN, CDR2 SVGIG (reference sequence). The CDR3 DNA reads TGTGCCTGGAGACCCAACCCTAGGGGCCAGGGAATGGATTCACCCCTCCACTTT. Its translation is CAWRPNPRGQGMDSPLHF.

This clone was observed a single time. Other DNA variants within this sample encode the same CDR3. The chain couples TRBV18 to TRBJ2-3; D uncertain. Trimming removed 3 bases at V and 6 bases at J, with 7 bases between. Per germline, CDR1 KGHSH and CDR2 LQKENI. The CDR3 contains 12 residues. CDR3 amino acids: CASSPRADTQYF. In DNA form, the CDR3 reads TGTGCCAGCTCACCCCGGGCCGATACGCAGTATTTT.

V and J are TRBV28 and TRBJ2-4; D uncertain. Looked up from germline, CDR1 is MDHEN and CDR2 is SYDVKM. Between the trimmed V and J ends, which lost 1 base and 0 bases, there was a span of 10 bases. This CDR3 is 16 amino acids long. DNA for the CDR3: TGTGCCAGCAGTTTATTTGGCGAACTAGCCAAAAACATTCAGTACTTC. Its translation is CASSLFGELAKNIQYF.

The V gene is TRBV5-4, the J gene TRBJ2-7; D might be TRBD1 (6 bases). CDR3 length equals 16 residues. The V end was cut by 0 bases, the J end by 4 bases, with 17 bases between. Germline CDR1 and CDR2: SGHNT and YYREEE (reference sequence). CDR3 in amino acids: CASSLGGQLGQYEQYF. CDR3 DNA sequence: TGTGCCAGCAGCTTGGGGGGCCAGCTAGGACAGTACGAGCAGTACTTC.

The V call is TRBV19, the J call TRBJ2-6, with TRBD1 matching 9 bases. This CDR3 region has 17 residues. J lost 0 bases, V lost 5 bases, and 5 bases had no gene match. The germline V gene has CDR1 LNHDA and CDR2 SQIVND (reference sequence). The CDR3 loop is CASSLGTGPSGANVLTF. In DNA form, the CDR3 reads TGTGCCAGTAGTCTGGGGACAGGGCCCTCTGGGGCCAACGTCCTGACTTTC.

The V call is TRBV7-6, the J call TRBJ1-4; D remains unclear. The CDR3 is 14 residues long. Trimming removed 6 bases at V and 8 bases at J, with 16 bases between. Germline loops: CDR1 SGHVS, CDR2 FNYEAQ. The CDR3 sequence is CASRAQTSGEKLFF. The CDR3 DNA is TGTGCCAGCAGAGCCCAAACTTCCGGGGAAAAACTGTTTTTT. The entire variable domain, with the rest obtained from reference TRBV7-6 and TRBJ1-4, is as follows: GAGVSQSPRYKVTKRGQDVALRCDPISGHVSLYWYRQALGQGPEFLTYFNYEAQQDKSGLPNDRFSAERPEGSISTLTIQRTEQRDSAMYRCASRAQTSGEKLFFGSGTQLSVL.

The CDR3 DNA reads TGCGCCAGCAGTGGGGGAGGTTCCTACGAGCAGTACTTC. Amino acids: CASSGGGSYEQYF. The rearrangement links TRBV5-1 to TRBJ2-7, with D possibly matching TRBD2 (6 bases). Germline V lookup: CDR1 SGHRS, CDR2 YFSETQ. With 5 bases removed from V and 1 base from J, the gap between germline ends came to 10 bases. The CDR3 contains 13 residues. Combining the CDR3 with reference TRBV5-1 and TRBJ2-7 gives the whole variable domain KAGVTQTPRYLIKTRGQQVTLSCSPISGHRSVSWYQQTPGQGLQFLFEYFSETQRNKGNFPGRFSGRQFSNSRSEMNVSTLELGDSALYLCASSGGGSYEQYFGPGTRLTVT.

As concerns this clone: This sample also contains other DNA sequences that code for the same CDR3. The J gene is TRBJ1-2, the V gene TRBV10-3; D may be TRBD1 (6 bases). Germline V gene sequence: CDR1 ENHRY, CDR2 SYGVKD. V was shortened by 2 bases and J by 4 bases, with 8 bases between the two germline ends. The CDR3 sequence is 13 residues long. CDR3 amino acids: CAISEQGGYGYTF. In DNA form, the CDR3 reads TGTGCCATCAGTGAGCAAGGGGGCTATGGCTACACCTTC.

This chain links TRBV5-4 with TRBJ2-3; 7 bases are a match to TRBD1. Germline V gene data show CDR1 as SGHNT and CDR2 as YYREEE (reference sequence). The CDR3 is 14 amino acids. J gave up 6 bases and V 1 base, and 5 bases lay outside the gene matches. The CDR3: CASSLWQGVDTQYF. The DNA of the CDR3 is TGTGCCAGCAGCTTGTGGCAGGGGGTGGATACGCAGTATTTT.

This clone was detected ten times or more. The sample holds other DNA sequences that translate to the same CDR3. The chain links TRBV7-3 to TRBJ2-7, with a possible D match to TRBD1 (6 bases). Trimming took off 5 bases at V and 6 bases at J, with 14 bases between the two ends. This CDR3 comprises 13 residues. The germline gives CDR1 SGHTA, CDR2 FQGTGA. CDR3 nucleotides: TGTGCCAGCAGCCCAGGGCAAGGGGGCGAGCAGTACTTC. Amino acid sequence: CASSPGQGGEQYF.

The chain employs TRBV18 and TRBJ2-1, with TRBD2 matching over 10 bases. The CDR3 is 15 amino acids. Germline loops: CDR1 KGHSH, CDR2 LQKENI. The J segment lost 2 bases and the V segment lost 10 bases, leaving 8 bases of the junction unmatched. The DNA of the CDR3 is TGTGCCACCCGGGGGAGCGGGAGGGCCTACAATGAGCAGTTCTTC. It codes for CATRGSGRAYNEQFF.